Described below is a single T cell receptor beta chain sequence and its context. This entry is derived from a study of blood T cell repertoires in COVID-19. Across the study: T cells, B-cell-depleted T cells, or PBMCs provided the cDNA or gDNA that served as material.

CDR1 is MNHEY, CDR2 SMNVEV, per germline (reference sequence). With V trimmed by 2 bases and J by 5 bases, 3 bases remained unmatched. This CDR3 has 15 residues. The assay was immunoSEQ multiplex PCR, and TCRdb's table has in-frame clones only and misses some. The sample lists about 250,000 clones; roughly 80% were seen once. Patients from Seattle were sampled longitudinally, starting during active infection. This sequence joins TRBV27 and TRBJ1-6, with 7 bases lining up with TRBD1. The origin of this receptor is a person aged 70 to 85 with COVID-19, enrolled during active disease. Sequencing was done on a sample of peripheral blood. The CDR3 DNA is TGTGCCAGCAGTTTAAGACAGGGTGATAATTCACCCCTCCACTTT. This translates into CASSLRQGDNSPLHF.